The 30 T cell receptor beta chains given below trace back to one sample, sequenced in a study of control samples from healthy donors and cancer patients. The method was immunoSEQ multiplex PCR; TCRdb's version includes in-frame clones alone and lacks a portion of them. The sample includes 90,000 to 120,000 clones, approximately 80% of them seen just once. The material sequenced was blood. These receptors were obtained from a man younger than 35 in good health.

The CDR3 reads CASSSQGGALYNEQFF. In DNA form, the CDR3 reads TGTGCCAGCAGCTCTCAGGGTGGCGCCTTATACAATGAGCAGTTCTTC. The chain combines TRBV7-2 with TRBJ2-1; a possible D gene is TRBD1 (5 bases). The V and J ends lost 4 bases and 4 bases respectively, with 17 bases between them. The germline CDR1 and CDR2 sequences are SGHTA and FQGNSA. The CDR3 has 16 residues.

The J gene is TRBJ2-5, the V gene TRBV5-1; 8 positions match TRBD1. The trim removed 1 base at V and 3 bases at J, leaving 14 bases unmatched. The CDR3 has 18 amino acids. Germline CDR1 and CDR2: SGHRS and YFSETQ. The CDR3 loop is CASSLMMATGALKETQYF. CDR3 DNA: TGCGCCAGCAGCTTGATGATGGCGACAGGGGCATTAAAAGAGACCCAGTACTTC.

V usage is TRBV24-1 and J usage is TRBJ2-3, with D uncertain. Germline CDR1 is KGHDR and CDR2 is SFDVKD. The V end lost 3 bases, the J end lost 5 bases, and 11 bases lay between the germline ends. This CDR3 is 14 amino acids long. This CDR3 is CATSDDQKGDTQYF. The CDR3, as DNA: TGTGCCACCAGTGATGACCAAAAGGGAGATACGCAGTATTTT.

The chain couples TRBV7-6 to TRBJ2-5; 7 nucleotides align to TRBD2. Trimming took 6 bases from V and 5 from J; bases not matched to a gene: 12. This CDR3 region has 15 residues. Germline V gives CDR1 SGHVS, CDR2 FNYEAQ. CDR3 DNA: TGTGCCAGCAGTTTCGCGGCGGGGGAGAAGGAGACCCAGTACTTC. Residues: CASSFAAGEKETQYF. Full variable domain (outside the CDR3, taken from reference TRBV7-6 and TRBJ2-5): GAGVSQSPRYKVTKRGQDVALRCDPISGHVSLYWYRQALGQGPEFLTYFNYEAQQDKSGLPNDRFSAERPEGSISTLTIQRTEQRDSAMYRCASSFAAGEKETQYFGPGTRLLVL.

The chain recombines TRBV4-2 with TRBJ1-4; possibly TRBD1 for D (5 bases). The length of the CDR3 is 17 residues. Germline V gene lookup returns CDR1 LGHNA and CDR2 YNFKEQ. V shed 2 bases and J shed 7 bases, with 20 bases lying between them. The chain's CDR3 is CASSQPTSGGAREKLFF. In DNA, the CDR3 is TGTGCCAGCAGCCAACCTACCTCGGGAGGGGCGCGTGAAAAACTGTTTTTT.

The chain employs TRBV7-2 and TRBJ1-4; 9 positions match TRBD1. V dropped 2 bases and J dropped 10; count of bases not matched to a gene: 8. The CDR3 covers 15 residues. Germline V lookup: CDR1 SGHTA, CDR2 FQGNSA. The CDR3, as DNA: TGTGCCAGCAGCTTAAGGGGGGACAGGGCGGGAAAACTGTTTTTT. It yields the protein CASSLRGDRAGKLFF.

The CDR3 protein is CASTPRRDRPTDTQYF. The CDR3 DNA is TGTGCCAGCACCCCTAGACGGGACAGGCCAACAGATACGCAGTATTTT. V and J are TRBV6-2 or TRBV6-3 and TRBJ2-3; 8 nucleotides align to TRBD1. The CDR3 spans 16 residues. Germline V gene data show CDR1 as MNHEY and CDR2 as SVGEGT. J was trimmed by 3 bases and V by 7 bases; bases with no gene match: 12.

Turning to this clone: Other nucleotide sequences from this sample produce the same CDR3. The rearrangement links TRBV9 to TRBJ2-2; D unresolved. CDR3 length: 12 amino acids. Germline V gives CDR1 SGDLS, CDR2 YYNGEE. The germline V and J ends were trimmed by 2 bases and 5 bases, with 4 bases remaining between them. CDR3 coding DNA: TGTGCCAGCAGCGTGAGGACCGGGGAGCTGTTTTTT. It yields the protein CASSVRTGELFF.

The chain joins TRBV7-2 to TRBJ2-5; TRBD1 matches 10 bases. The length of the CDR3 is 14 residues. Unmatched junction bases numbered 6, after V lost 5 bases and J lost 6 bases. Germline V gene sequence: CDR1 SGHTA, CDR2 FQGNSA. This chain's CDR3 is CASSPRDRGKTQYF. The DNA for the CDR3 is TGTGCCAGCAGCCCAAGGGACAGGGGAAAGACCCAGTACTTC.

The rearrangement links TRBV6-4 to TRBJ2-3; 8 bases agree with TRBD1. This CDR3 contains 14 residues. The V segment lost 9 bases and the J segment 3 bases; nucleotides outside the gene matches: 8. Germline V lookup: CDR1 MRHNA, CDR2 SNTAGT. This CDR3 reads CASSATGETDTQYF. In DNA form, the CDR3 reads TGTGCCAGTTCAGCGACAGGGGAGACAGATACGCAGTATTTT.

The gene calls are TRBV7-2 and TRBJ2-5; D remains ambiguous. Germline values: CDR1 SGHTA, CDR2 FQGNSA. Trimming left V 9 bases short and J 5 bases short, with 7 bases between. This CDR3 region has 10 residues. CDR3 amino acids: CASGWETQYF. As DNA, the CDR3 is TGTGCCAGTGGGTGGGAGACCCAGTACTTC.

This chain's CDR3 is CASSQGWRGTSETQYF. The CDR3 DNA follows: TGTGCCAGCAGCCAGGGCTGGCGGGGGACGTCAGAGACCCAGTACTTC. The chain recombines TRBV3-1 (or the pseudogene TRBV3-2) with TRBJ2-5, with 7 bases identical to TRBD2. The CDR3 totals 16 residues. The trim removed 3 bases at V and 4 bases at J, leaving 11 bases unmatched. The germline CDR1 and CDR2 sequences are LGHDT and YNNKEL (reference sequence).

The rearrangement uses TRBV6-5 and TRBJ2-3; 7 bases fit TRBD1. The CDR3 length is 15 residues. Trimming removed 4 bases from V and 3 bases from J; junction bases left unmatched: 7. Germline loops: CDR1 MNHEY, CDR2 SVGAGI. CDR3: CASSSLDRVTDTQYF. The CDR3 region has the DNA TGTGCCAGCAGTTCTCTCGACAGGGTAACAGATACGCAGTATTTT.

The V call is TRBV7-2, the J call TRBJ1-1; 7 positions match TRBD1. The germline gives CDR1 SGHTA, CDR2 FQGNSA. The CDR3 contains 15 residues. The J segment lost 4 bases and the V segment lost 5 bases, leaving 10 bases of the junction unmatched. The CDR3 coding sequence is TGTGCCAGCAGCCCAGGGGGGGGATACAGCACTGAAGCTTTCTTT. Encoded protein: CASSPGGGYSTEAFF.

The chain recombines TRBV11-2 with TRBJ2-2; weak D call: TRBD1 (8 bases). Germline CDR1 reads SGHAT; CDR2 reads FQNNGV. The ends were cut back, 5 bases at V and 0 bases at J, with 13 bases in the middle. This CDR3 contains 16 residues. Written as DNA, the CDR3 is TGTGCCAGCAGCCGGACAGGGAGGGCGAACACCGGGGAGCTGTTTTTT. It codes for CASSRTGRANTGELFF. The complete variable domain, with remaining parts taken from reference TRBV11-2 and TRBJ2-2, reads EAGVAQSPRYKIIEKRQSVAFWCNPISGHATLYWYQQILGQGPKLLIQFQNNGVVDDSQLPKDRFSAERLKGVDSTLKIQPAKLEDSAVYLCASSRTGRANTGELFFGEGSRLTVL.

The chain carries TRBV19 and TRBJ1-5; D gene unclear. CDR3 length equals 18 residues. Germline V gene data show CDR1 as LNHDA and CDR2 as SQIVND (reference sequence). The V gene lost 6 bases and the J gene lost 1 base, with 22 bases spanning the gap. CDR3 nucleotides: TGTGCCAGTAGCATGGTGGGAATCGATCGAAAAAGCAATCAGCCCCAGCATTTT. It is translated as CASSMVGIDRKSNQPQHF.

The V call is TRBV5-1, the J call TRBJ1-1; D gene uncertain. CDR1 is SGHRS and CDR2 is YFSETQ in the germline V gene. V was cut by 0 bases and J by 4 bases, with 10 bases left in between. There are 14 residues in the CDR3. Written as DNA, the CDR3 is TGCGCCAGCAGCTTGGAAGGACCCCTCACTGAAGCTTTCTTT. The encoded protein is CASSLEGPLTEAFF.

The CDR3 nucleotides read TGTGCCAGTAGTACTTGGACTAGCGGGGGTGGGGCCAACGTCCTGACTTTC. Residues: CASSTWTSGGGANVLTF. The V and J genes are TRBV19 and TRBJ2-6; TRBD2 agrees at 13 bases. Trimming removed 4 bases from V and 3 bases from J; junction bases left unmatched: 3. The CDR3 totals 17 residues. Germline values: CDR1 LNHDA, CDR2 SQIVND (reference sequence). Using reference TRBV19 and TRBJ2-6 for the parts outside the CDR3, the full variable domain is DGGITQSPKYLFRKEGQNVTLSCEQNLNHDAMYWYRQDPGQGLRLIYYSQIVNDFQKGDIAEGYSVSREKKESFPLTVTSAQKNPTAFYLCASSTWTSGGGANVLTFGAGSRLTVL.

This chain uses TRBV7-6 with TRBJ2-5; 7 positions agree with TRBD1. V shed 7 bases and J 1 base; nucleotides not matched to a gene: 12. The germline V gene has CDR1 SGHVS and CDR2 FNYEAQ. The CDR3 runs to 16 residues. The CDR3 nucleotides read TGTGCCAGCACCGCCGGACAGGCGGTATTCCAAGAGACCCAGTACTTC. Its protein product is CASTAGQAVFQETQYF.

The chain recombines TRBV4-1 with TRBJ1-5, with D unclear. Per the germline V gene, CDR1 is MGHRA and CDR2 is YSYEKL. Trimming left V 0 bases short and J 0 bases short, with 9 bases between. The CDR3 sequence is 16 residues long. CDR3 DNA sequence: TGCGCCAGCAGCCAAGAAAACAGCTATAGCAATCAGCCCCAGCATTTT. Its protein is CASSQENSYSNQPQHF.

The chain is built from TRBV7-2 and TRBJ1-6, with no clear D. The CDR3 contains 15 residues. The ends were cut back, 2 bases at V and 6 bases at J, with 11 bases in the middle. Germline V lookup: CDR1 SGHTA, CDR2 FQGNSA. CDR3 DNA sequence: TGTGCCAGCAGCTTATCTCGGGCACTTAATTCACCCCTCCACTTT. Translated, it gives CASSLSRALNSPLHF.

The rearrangement joins TRBV9 to TRBJ1-4; D possibly corresponds to TRBD1 (5 bases). CDR1 is SGDLS and CDR2 is YYNGEE in the germline V gene. The CDR3 is 15 residues long. Trimming removed 0 bases at V and 4 bases at J, with 10 bases between. Here the CDR3 reads CASSVGEQDNEKLFF. In DNA, the CDR3 is TGTGCCAGCAGCGTAGGGGAACAGGATAATGAAAAACTGTTTTTT.

V and J are TRBV6-5 and TRBJ2-7; 9 bases fit TRBD1. CDR3 length: 13 residues. Germline-derived CDR1 and CDR2 are MNHEY and SVGAGI. Losses at the gene ends were 4 bases for V and 7 bases for J; bases not matched to a gene: 5. In nucleotides, the CDR3 is TGTGCCAGCAGTTCCGACAGGGGGAAGGAGCAGTACTTC. This sequence encodes CASSSDRGKEQYF.

The chain uses TRBV11-3 and TRBJ2-1; D gene uncertain. The length of the CDR3 is 13 residues. Trimming took off 3 bases at V and 5 bases at J, with 8 bases between the two ends. Germline CDR1 reads SGHNT; CDR2 reads YENEEA. The CDR3 protein is CASSLIGNNEQFF. The CDR3 DNA reads as TGTGCCAGCAGCTTGATTGGTAACAATGAGCAGTTCTTC.

J is TRBJ2-2 and V is TRBV25-1, with 7 bases identical to TRBD1. The V segment lost 7 bases and the J segment 5 bases; nucleotides outside the gene matches: 10. Germline CDR1 reads MGHDK; CDR2 reads SYGVNS. This CDR3 comprises 15 residues. CDR3 in amino acids: CASTGQKITTGELFF. As DNA, the CDR3 is TGTGCCAGCACGGGACAGAAAATTACAACCGGGGAGCTGTTTTTT.

J is TRBJ1-5 and V is TRBV19; the D is unclear. Looked up from germline, CDR1 is LNHDA and CDR2 is SQIVND (reference sequence). This CDR3 spans 16 amino acids. Trimming cost V 5 bases and J 0 bases, with 14 bases left between them. In DNA form, the CDR3 reads TGTGCCAGTAGTTCACGACGGACTACTAGCAATCAGCCCCAGCATTTT. Translated: CASSSRRTTSNQPQHF. Using reference TRBV19 and TRBJ1-5 for the parts outside the CDR3, the full variable domain is DGGITQSPKYLFRKEGQNVTLSCEQNLNHDAMYWYRQDPGQGLRLIYYSQIVNDFQKGDIAEGYSVSREKKESFPLTVTSAQKNPTAFYLCASSSRRTTSNQPQHFGDGTRLSIL.

The CDR3 bases are TGTGCCAGCAGTTACGGCCAGGGTTCTACAAAACTGTTTTTT. It specifies CASSYGQGSTKLFF. The chain carries TRBV6-5 and TRBJ1-4; D is perhaps TRBD1 (5 bases). The CDR3 length is 14 residues. Trimming removed 2 bases from V and 10 bases from J, with 14 bases in between. Germline V CDR1 and CDR2: MNHEY, SVGAGI.

J is TRBJ1-1 and V is TRBV25-1; possibly TRBD1 for D (5 bases). V shed 3 bases and J shed 4 bases, with 21 bases lying between them. The CDR3 loop spans 17 amino acids. Germline assignment: CDR1 MGHDK and CDR2 SYGVNS. CDR3 loop: CASSELLGEGLGTEAFF. The CDR3 DNA reads TGTGCCAGCAGTGAGTTACTGGGGGAAGGTCTGGGCACTGAAGCTTTCTTT. The whole variable domain, remainder taken from reference TRBV25-1 and TRBJ1-1, is EADIYQTPRYLVIGTGKKITLECSQTMGHDKMYWYQQDPGMELHLIHYSYGVNSTEKGDLSSESTVSRIRTEHFPLTLESARPSHTSQYLCASSELLGEGLGTEAFFGQGTRLTVV.

The V gene is TRBV19, the J gene TRBJ1-4; TRBD1 aligns across 7 bases. CDR1 and CDR2 from the germline V gene are LNHDA and SQIVND (reference sequence). J was trimmed by 4 bases and V by 4 bases; bases with no gene match: 9. CDR3 length: 16 residues. CDR3 sequence: CASSTGQKLGNEKLFF. The CDR3 nucleotides read TGTGCCAGTAGTACGGGACAGAAGTTAGGTAATGAAAAACTGTTTTTT.

V gene TRBV7-8 combines with J gene TRBJ2-7, with 7 positions matching TRBD1. This CDR3 comprises 14 residues. Germline CDR1 and CDR2: SGHVS and FQNEAQ. J lost 6 bases, V lost 5 bases, and 10 bases had no gene match. The DNA for the CDR3 is TGTGCCAGCAGCCTAAGCATAGAGGGGGCCGAGCAGTACGTC. It is translated as CASSLSIEGAEQYV.